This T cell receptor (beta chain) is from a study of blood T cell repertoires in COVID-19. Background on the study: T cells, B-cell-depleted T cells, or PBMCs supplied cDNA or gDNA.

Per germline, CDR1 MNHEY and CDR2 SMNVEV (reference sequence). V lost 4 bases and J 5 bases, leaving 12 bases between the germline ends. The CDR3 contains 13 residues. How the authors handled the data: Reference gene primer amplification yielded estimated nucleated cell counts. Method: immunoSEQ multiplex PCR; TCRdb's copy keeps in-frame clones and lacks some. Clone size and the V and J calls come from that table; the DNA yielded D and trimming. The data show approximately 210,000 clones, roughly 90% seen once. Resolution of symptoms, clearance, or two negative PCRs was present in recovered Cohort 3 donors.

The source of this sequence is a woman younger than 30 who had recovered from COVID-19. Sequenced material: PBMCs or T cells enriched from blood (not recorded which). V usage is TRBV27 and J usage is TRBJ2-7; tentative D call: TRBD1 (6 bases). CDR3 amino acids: CASSWTALDEQYF. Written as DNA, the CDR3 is TGTGCCAGCAGTTGGACAGCCCTTGACGAGCAGTACTTC.